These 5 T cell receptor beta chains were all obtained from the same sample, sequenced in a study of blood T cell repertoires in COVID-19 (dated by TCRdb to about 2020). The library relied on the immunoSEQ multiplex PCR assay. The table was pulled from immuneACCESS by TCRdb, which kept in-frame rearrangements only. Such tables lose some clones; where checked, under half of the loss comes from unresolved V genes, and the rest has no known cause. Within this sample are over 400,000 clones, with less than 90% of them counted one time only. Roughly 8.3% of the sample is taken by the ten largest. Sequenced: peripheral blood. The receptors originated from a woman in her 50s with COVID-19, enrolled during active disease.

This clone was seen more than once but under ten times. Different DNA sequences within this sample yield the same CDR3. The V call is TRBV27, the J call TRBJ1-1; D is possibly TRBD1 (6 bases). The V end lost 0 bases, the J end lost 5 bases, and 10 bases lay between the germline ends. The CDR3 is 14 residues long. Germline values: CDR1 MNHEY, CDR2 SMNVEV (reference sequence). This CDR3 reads CASSLSGARTEAFF. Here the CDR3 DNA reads TGTGCCAGCAGTTTATCGGGGGCGCGGACTGAAGCTTTCTTT.

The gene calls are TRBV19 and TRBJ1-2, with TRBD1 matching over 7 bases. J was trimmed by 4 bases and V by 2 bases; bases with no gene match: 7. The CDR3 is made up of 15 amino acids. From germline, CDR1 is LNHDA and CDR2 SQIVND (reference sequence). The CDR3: CASSISGDSTYGYTF. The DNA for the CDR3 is TGTGCCAGTAGTATATCCGGGGACAGCACCTATGGCTACACCTTC.

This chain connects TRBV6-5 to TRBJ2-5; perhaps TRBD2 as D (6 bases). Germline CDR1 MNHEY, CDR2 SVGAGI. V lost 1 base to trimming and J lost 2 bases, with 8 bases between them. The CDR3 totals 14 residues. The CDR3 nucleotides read TGTGCCAGCAGTTACTTGGGACTTCAAGAGACCCAGTACTTC. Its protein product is CASSYLGLQETQYF.

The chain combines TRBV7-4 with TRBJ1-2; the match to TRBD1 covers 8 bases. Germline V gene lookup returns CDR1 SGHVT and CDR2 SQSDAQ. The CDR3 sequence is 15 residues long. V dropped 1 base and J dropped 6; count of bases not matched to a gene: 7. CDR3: CASSLGEDRVNGYTF. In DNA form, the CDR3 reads TGTGCCAGCAGCTTAGGTGAGGACAGGGTGAATGGCTACACCTTC.

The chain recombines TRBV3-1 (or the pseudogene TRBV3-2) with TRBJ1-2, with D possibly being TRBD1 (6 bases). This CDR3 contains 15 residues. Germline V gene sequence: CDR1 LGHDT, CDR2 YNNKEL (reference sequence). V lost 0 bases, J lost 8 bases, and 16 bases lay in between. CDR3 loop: CASSQDAGAGRGYTF. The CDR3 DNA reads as TGTGCCAGCAGCCAAGATGCGGGGGCAGGGCGAGGCTACACCTTC.